This T cell receptor (beta chain) comes out of a study of patients and donors after allogeneic stem cell transplantation. MiXCR, applied by TCRdb to the RT-PCR reads, yields one record per CDR3 protein. The sample shows 800,000 to 1,000,000 distinct CDR3 sequences, approximately 19% of them seen only once. There are 13 residues in the CDR3. V lost 7 bases, J lost 7 bases, and 4 bases stayed unmatched. The clonotype was recovered from a human donor who was either an allogeneic HSCT recipient or a stem cell or donor lymphocyte infusion donor (not recorded which). It is not recorded whose cells these are; they may come from a transplant donor. J is TRBJ2-4 and V is TRBV12-3 or TRBV12-4, with 10 nucleotides matching TRBD1. The sample was blood, either unsorted or a sorted T cell fraction (not recorded which). The CDR3 sequence is CASTSTGGNIQYF. The CDR3 nucleotides are TGTGCCAGCACCTCGACAGGGGGCAACATTCAGTACTTC.